This T cell receptor beta chain was documented in a study of T cells after yellow fever vaccination (dated by TCRdb to between 2018 and 2021). Background for the entire study: Libraries from fractions with low cell numbers were prepared with the SMART-Seq v4 Ultra Low Input RNA kit. To follow T-cell clones before and after primary and booster YFV17D yellow fever vaccination, bulk TCR alpha and beta repertoires were sequenced over time. Two healthy male donors made up the cohort, one aged 18 to 30 years and the other aged 30 to 39 years. Blood was collected at multiple timepoints before and after primary and secondary immunization, and bulk PBMC replicates and cell subsets were isolated.

TCR cDNA was made using 5'RACE template switching, a step that added a universal primer site and unique molecular identifiers. cDNA synthesis was primed from both the TCR alpha and TCR beta constant segments. Libraries were amplified in two PCR steps, with sample barcodes and sequencing adapters added in the second step. Sequencing of the libraries was done on either Illumina HiSeq 2500 (2x100 bp) or NovaSeq (2x150 bp). Processing in the source paper ran as follows. Demultiplexing of reads and collapsing into UMI consensus sequences were performed with MIGEC, and V(D)J alignment was carried out with MiXCR. Clonotypes responding to the vaccine were identified with edgeR on replicate PBMC samples, with the criteria of FDR below 0.01 and a log2 fold change above 5 up to day 15. CD4 or CD8 identity was assigned to each bulk clonotype according to whether the clonotype was present at higher abundance in the sequenced CD4 repertoire or the sequenced CD8 repertoire. TCRdb passed the public sequencing reads through fastp at Q25 and MiXCR, retaining productive beta sequences. Every entry covers one CDR3 protein and lists the most common genes and DNA from its rows. Clone size and V and J calls follow TCRdb, not the original study. For this sample the table gives approximately 550,000 distinct CDR3 sequences, of which about 13% were detected only once. The top ten constitute roughly 13% of the sample.

The treatment or condition label for this specimen denotes: live attenuated yellow fever vaccine strain. Two biological replicates of bulk PBMCs were collected at each blood-draw timepoint. A standard Ficoll-Paque protocol was used to isolate PBMCs from peripheral blood. TriZol was used to extract RNA from bulk PBMCs, from CD4 and CD8 fractions, and from dextramer-positive and dextramer-negative fractions. In the case of this clonotype: It lacks a known antigen. Base qualities are not at hand, and no much larger clone is one base apart.

General study outcomes and caveats: FACS-sorted repertoires could contain abundant contaminating clonotypes from the bulk population, so computational filtering was required. A small share of clonotypes was detected in both CD4 and CD8 compartments, with the overlap likely arising from convergent recombination. The secondary T-cell response was weaker than the primary response but faster, peaking on day 5 instead of day 15. Because only two donors were included in the study, the extent to which the findings can be generalized is limited. Most clones expanded after primary vaccination (about 96% of CD4 and 80% to 90% of CD8) were re-detected after the booster, suggesting that broad memory maintenance occurred.

V and J are truncated by 6 bases and 2 bases respectively, leaving an intervening sequence of 13 bases. From the germline V gene, CDR1 is SGHRS and CDR2 is YFSETQ. The CDR3, from cysteine to phenylalanine, totals 14 residues. The DNA shown is the 42-base CDR3, in frame from base 1. The sample consisted of PBMCs, taken on the day of the yellow fever booster vaccination. The clonotype was recovered from a man aged 30 to 39 who received the YFV17D yellow fever vaccine. The chain couples TRBV5-1 to TRBJ2-3; the D gene is perhaps TRBD1, on 5 matching bases. CDR3 reads: CASNLQDTTDTQYF. The base sequence is TGCGCCAGCAACCTACAGGACACCACAGATACGCAGTATTTT.